Shown below are 11 T cell receptor beta chains from a single sample sequenced in a study of CD8+ T cells in alopecia areata. Treatment here: oral pan-JAK inhibitor, 5-10 mg twice daily. Extracted RNA was reverse transcribed into cDNA, the sequencing template. Clones were sequenced by immunoSEQ multiplex PCR, and TCRdb holds only the in-frame ones, with some missing. The sample consists of about 210,000 clones, roughly 66% of them appearing once. The material was CD4+ T cells sorted from blood, obtained at week 44, from a patient treated with tofacitinib. The origin of the receptors is a human donor with alopecia areata.

This clone has just a few counts. The J gene is TRBJ2-7, the V gene TRBV6-6, with D uncertain. V lost 8 bases, J lost 5 bases, and 22 bases lay in between. The V gene's germline CDR1 is MNHNY and CDR2 SVGAGI (reference sequence). The length of the CDR3 is 15 residues. CDR3 loop: CASGGQRSRDNEQYF. CDR3 in DNA: TGTGCCAGCGGTGGTCAAAGATCACGAGATAACGAGCAGTACTTC.

The chain uses TRBV25-1 and TRBJ1-2; possible D gene TRBD1, 5 bases. This CDR3 has 14 residues. CDR1 and CDR2 (germline): MGHDK, SYGVNS. V was cut by 4 bases and J by 4 bases, with 13 bases left in between. The CDR3 protein is CASSGSGYLYGYTF. The CDR3 DNA reads as TGTGCCAGCAGTGGCTCAGGGTACCTCTATGGCTACACCTTC.

V usage is TRBV7-2 and J usage is TRBJ2-7, with no clear D. CDR1 and CDR2 (germline): SGHTA, FQGNSA. Deletions cut 5 bases from V and 6 bases from J, with 11 bases between. This CDR3 spans 12 amino acids. The CDR3 DNA sequence: TGTGCCAGCAGCCTCGGTTGGGGCGAGCAGTACTTC. Translating it yields CASSLGWGEQYF. The full variable domain, its missing parts supplied by reference TRBV7-2 and TRBJ2-7, is GAGVSQSPSNKVTEKGKDVELRCDPISGHTALYWYRQSLGQGLEFLIYFQGNSAPDKSGLPSDRFSAERTGGSVSTLTIQRTQQEDSAVYLCASSLGWGEQYFGPGTRLTVT.

The chain couples TRBV5-6 to TRBJ2-6, with 12 bases fitting TRBD1. Germline V gene data show CDR1 as SGHDT and CDR2 as YYEEEE. CDR3 length equals 18 residues. Unmatched junction bases numbered 8, after V lost 4 bases and J lost 3 bases. The CDR3 nucleotides read TGTGCCAGCAGCGATCCGGGACAGGGGGCTAGTGGGGCCAACGTCCTGACTTTC. Translation: CASSDPGQGASGANVLTF.

The chain combines TRBV9 with TRBJ2-3; 7 nucleotides line up with TRBD1. The germline gives CDR1 SGDLS, CDR2 YYNGEE. V lost 3 bases, J lost 4 bases, and 5 bases stayed unmatched. CDR3 size: 14 residues. The CDR3 protein is CASSATTGSDTQYF. The CDR3 DNA sequence: TGTGCCAGCAGCGCCACGACAGGGTCAGATACGCAGTATTTT.

The J gene is TRBJ2-2, the V gene TRBV10-2; 7 bases line up with TRBD1. Germline assignment: CDR1 WSHSY and CDR2 SAAADI. V was clipped by 7 bases and J by 5 bases; unmatched bases: 10. There are 15 residues in the CDR3. CDR3 loop: CASNNDRAQTGELFF. CDR3 DNA: TGCGCCAGCAATAACGACAGGGCTCAAACCGGGGAGCTGTTTTTT.

The J gene is TRBJ2-3, the V gene TRBV7-9; D is unresolved. V was pared by 5 bases and J by 4 bases, with 13 bases between. This CDR3 is 14 amino acids long. The germline gives CDR1 SEHNR, CDR2 FQNEAQ (reference sequence). This chain's CDR3 is CASSPRERPDTQYF. The CDR3 DNA sequence: TGTGCCAGCAGCCCAAGGGAACGGCCAGATACGCAGTATTTT.

The chain uses TRBV30 and TRBJ1-1; possibly TRBD1 for D (6 bases). The CDR3 has 13 residues. Germline-derived CDR1 and CDR2 are GTSNPN and SVGIG (reference sequence). Trimming left V 2 bases short and J 5 bases short, with 12 bases between. The CDR3 reads CAWSSQGTTEAFF. CDR3 sequence (DNA): TGTGCCTGGAGTTCACAGGGTACTACTGAAGCTTTCTTT.

This clone occurred once. This chain joins TRBV30 and TRBJ1-6, with D possibly being TRBD1 (6 bases). The CDR3 runs 13 residues. CDR1 is GTSNPN and CDR2 is SVGIG in the germline V gene (reference sequence). V was cut by 3 bases and J by 13 bases, with 16 bases left in between. CDR3 bases: TGTGCCTGGAGAGGGGGACCTCTAGAGCCCCTCCACTTT. Its protein product is CAWRGGPLEPLHF.

The V and J genes are TRBV29-1 and TRBJ2-3; 9 bases are shared with TRBD2. CDR3 length equals 16 residues. With 4 bases clipped from V and 4 bases from J, the junction kept 12 bases outside the gene matches. Germline assignment: CDR1 SQVTM and CDR2 ANQGSEA. The CDR3 coding sequence is TGCAGCGTTGGCCAGGGTAGCGGGGGTGGTGCAGATACGCAGTATTTT. It specifies CSVGQGSGGGADTQYF.

The chain has TRBV19 and TRBJ2-6; weak D call: TRBD1 (5 bases). V was clipped by 6 bases and J by 4 bases, with 13 bases between them. The CDR3 totals 15 residues. Germline CDR1 reads LNHDA; CDR2 reads SQIVND (reference sequence). The CDR3 here is CASRTVGTGANVLTF. As DNA, the CDR3 is TGTGCCAGTAGGACAGTGGGTACCGGGGCCAACGTCCTGACTTTC.